This is a list of T cell receptor beta chains from one sample in a study of shared T cell receptors in the human thymus. Method: immunoSEQ multiplex PCR; TCRdb's copy keeps in-frame clones and lacks some. Among roughly 710,000 clones, 70% to 90% were seen once, and the ten largest hold roughly 0.01%. A further study also used this sample, focusing on human thymus T cells.

Sample: thymocytes. The receptor set was obtained from a girl under three years old with a congenital heart defect. CDR3s include the opening cysteine and the closing phenylalanine or tryptophan. A D gene is named only where the DNA matches it firmly. The size entry is marked missing in some rows and otherwise reads once, few, many or a size class.

TRBJ1-2,.,TRBV7-4,TRBD1,TGTGCCAGCAGCAACCGACAGGGGCACTATGGCTACACCTTC,CASSNRQGHYGYTF
TRBJ2-3,.,TRBV10-3,TRBD2,TGTGCCATCAGAAGAAACCTAGCGGGGGGGTTAGATACGCAGTATTTT,CAIRRNLAGGLDTQYF
TRBJ1-1,once,TRBV28,.,TGTGCCAGCAGTTTCCGCCAGGGAAGGGCCCGCACTGAAGCTTTCTTT,CASSFRQGRARTEAFF
TRBJ2-7,.,TRBV4-3,TRBD1,TGCGCCAGCAGCCAAGATCGTATGCGGACAGGGAGTTGTTCCCAGAGCTCCTACGAGCAGTACTTC,CASSQDRMRTGSCSQSSYEQYF
TRBJ2-7,.,TRBV4-3,TRBD2,TGCGCCAGCAGCCACGGACTAGCGGGGGACCCCTACGAGCAGTACTTC,CASSHGLAGDPYEQYF
TRBJ1-2,.,TRBV25-1,.,TGTGCCAGCAGTCGCCCGGGGGAGGTTGGCTACACCTTC,CASSRPGEVGYTF
TRBJ1-1,.,TRBV7-9,.,TGTGCCAGCAGCCCGCAGCGGAAGCGAACTGAAGCTTTCTTT,CASSPQRKRTEAFF
TRBJ1-2,.,TRBV10-3,.,TGTGCCACCTCCGACAGGAATAACTATGGCTACACCTTC,CATSDRNNYGYTF
TRBJ2-1,once,TRBV5-1,TRBD2,TGCGCCAGCAGCCCCGCGGGGGGGGGCAATGAGCAGTTCTTC,CASSPAGGGNEQFF
TRBJ1-1,.,TRBV29-1,TRBD1,TGCAGCGTTGAAAGGGGCAGGGGGACCACTGAAGCTTTCTTT,CSVERGRGTTEAFF
TRBJ2-6,few,TRBV4-3,.,TGCGCCAGCAGCCAAGATGAGGCCAAGACAGAACTGAGCTCTGGGGCCAACGTCCTGACTTTC,CASSQDEAKTELSSGANVLTF
TRBJ2-7,few,TRBV5-4,TRBD2,TGTGCCAGCAGCTTTAACGGGGGGTCCCCATCCTACGAGCAGTACTTC,CASSFNGGSPSYEQYF
TRBJ1-1,.,TRBV19,.,TGTGCCAGTAGTAAATGGGGCGAGGATATAACTGAAGCTTTCTTT,CASSKWGEDITEAFF
TRBJ1-5,.,TRBV11-2,.,TGTGCCAGCAGTTTAGGGGGGCGAATTCGTGGCCCCCAGCATTTT,CASSLGGRIRGPQHF
TRBJ1-2,.,TRBV30,TRBD1,TGTGCCTGGGAAAACACAGGGGCTTTCGGCTACACCTTC,CAWENTGAFGYTF
TRBJ1-2,once,TRBV6-6,TRBD1,TGTGCCAGCAGGACGACAGGGGAGCCAGCGAATGGCTACACCTTC,CASRTTGEPANGYTF
TRBJ2-1,.,TRBV5-1,TRBD1,TGCGCCAGCAGCCGGGGACAGGGATCCTACAATGAGCAGTTCTTC,CASSRGQGSYNEQFF
TRBJ1-1,once,TRBV29-1,.,TGCAGCGTCTTAGAGGTGATGAACACTGAAGCTTTCTTT,CSVLEVMNTEAFF
TRBJ1-2,.,TRBV19,.,TGTGCCAGTAGTATAGAGCGGGGGCTCTATGGCTACACCTTC,CASSIERGLYGYTF
TRBJ2-7,once,TRBV11-2,.,TGTGCCAGCAGCCCTTTTTGGCAGGGGGGCGACGAGCAGTACTTC,CASSPFWQGGDEQYF
TRBJ1-1,.,TRBV5-5,.,TGTGCCAGCAGCTTGGGTACATTGAACACTGAAGCTTTCTTT,CASSLGTLNTEAFF
TRBJ1-1,.,TRBV10-1,.,TGCGCCAGCAGTGAAGGGGGACCGCAGGCTTTCTTT,CASSEGGPQAFF
TRBJ2-2,.,TRBV7-8,.,TGTGCCAGCAGTCTCGGGGTGGGGGCGTGGACCGGGGAGCTGTTTTTT,CASSLGVGAWTGELFF
TRBJ2-5,.,TRBV9,.,TGTGCCAGCAGCGCCACGGGGGACCGGGGGACCCAGTACTTC,CASSATGDRGTQYF
TRBJ1-2,.,TRBV6-5,TRBD1,TGTGCCAGCAGCCTACAGGGGTCGGACTATGGCTACACCTTC,CASSLQGSDYGYTF
TRBJ2-7,.,TRBV5-1,.,TGCGCCAGCAGCTCGGAGGCAGAGACGTCCTACGAGCAGTACTTC,CASSSEAETSYEQYF
TRBJ2-1,.,TRBV5-4,TRBD2,TGTGCCAGCAGCACCCGGGGGGGGGTCTATTACAATGAGCAGTTCTTC,CASSTRGGVYYNEQFF
TRBJ2-5,.,TRBV5-1,.,TGCGCCAGCAGCTCCGGACTGAACCAAGAGACCCAGTACTTC,CASSSGLNQETQYF
TRBJ1-4,.,TRBV5-1,.,TGCGCCAGCAGCTTGACAGGGACACGTCGGGGAAAACTGTTTTTT,CASSLTGTRRGKLFF
TRBJ1-5,.,TRBV19,.,TGTGCCAGTAGTATAACGGAGGGTAGGCAGCCCCAGCATTTT,CASSITEGRQPQHF
TRBJ1-3,few,TRBV4-2,.,TGTGCCAGCAGCCTTACCTACCTCACGAAAACCTCTGGAAACACCATATATTTT,CASSLTYLTKTSGNTIYF
TRBJ1-6,.,TRBV28,TRBD1,TGTGCCAGCAGTGCCCGACAGGGGGGATCACCCCTCCACTTT,CASSARQGGSPLHF